This TCR beta chain was sequenced during a study of T cell responses to AZD1222 COVID-19 vaccine. Study-level results: Targeting of unmutated variant regions was reportedly seen in nearly half of spike-specific TCRs.

Profiling relied on immunoSEQ multiplex PCR, and the TCRdb table lists in-frame clones only, not all of them. Altogether approximately 160,000 clones are present, about 91% being singletons, with the ten largest covering around 0.98%. The CDR3 runs to 14 residues. Between the trimmed V and J ends, which lost 0 bases and 10 bases, there was a span of 13 bases. Looked up from germline, CDR1 is SGHAT and CDR2 is FQNNGV. A note on this clone: Its matching antigen is unknown.

The chain couples TRBV11-2 to TRBJ1-5; D call uncertain. The input for sequencing was peripheral blood, taken 28 days after the second AZD1222 dose. The TCR sequence derives from an adult who received the AZD1222 COVID-19 vaccine. Written as DNA, the CDR3 is TGTGCCAGCAGCTTAGATCTCGGTTTCCTACCCCAGCATTTT. Translating gives CASSLDLGFLPQHF.